This T cell receptor (beta chain) was found in a study of PD-1 blockade in classical Hodgkin lymphoma. This clone was observed a few times. J lost 4 bases, V lost 5 bases, and 8 bases had no gene match. The CDR3 totals 15 residues. Germline loops: CDR1 MNHNS, CDR2 SASEGT. Only in-frame clones appear in the TCRdb table, and some are missing; sequencing was by immunoSEQ multiplex PCR. The sample lists 25,000 to 35,000 clones, about 70% occurring once. Time point given: cycle 4 day 1 (C4D1), after around six weeks of nivolumab. Every patient relapsed after autologous stem cell transplantation, and brentuximab vedotin exposure varied.

The receptor was derived from a human donor with classical Hodgkin lymphoma. This sample comprised peripheral blood mononuclear cells (PBMCs), obtained before the fourth cycle of nivolumab. The chain has TRBV6-1 and TRBJ2-3, with TRBD1 matching 8 bases. The CDR3 loop reads CASSRQTGVPDTQYF. As DNA, the CDR3 is TGTGCCAGCAGTCGACAGACAGGGGTCCCAGATACGCAGTATTTT.